This entry features one TCR beta chain sequence. Its antigen is as yet unknown. The V end lost 4 bases, the J end lost 7 bases, and 10 bases lay between the germline ends. The CDR3 is 12 amino acids. CDR1 is SGHAT and CDR2 is FQNNGV in the germline V gene. These data come from a study of cytomegalovirus exposure and HLA in healthy donors. Study-level results: Common viral pathogens were later found to be apparently linked to several of the most significant clusters. Sequencing artifact likely explains a cluster of highly shared sequence variants.

Amplification used 60 Vbeta primers and 13 Jbeta primers. Profiled with immunoSEQ multiplex PCR; TCRdb holds only in-frame clones, not every one. The sample carries about 94,000 clones, 75% to 80% recorded once. This chain connects TRBV11-2 to TRBJ1-1; D is unclear. The TCR was taken from a middle-aged woman in good health and CMV-seronegative. The sequencing sample was made of PBMCs. The DNA of the CDR3 is TGTGCCAGCAGCTCCGAGGTCATTGAAGCTTTCTTT. It translates to CASSSEVIEAFF.